The 16 T cell receptor beta chains presented below share a single source sample, sequenced in a study of blood T cell repertoires in COVID-19. TCRdb's copy holds only in-frame clones and misses some; the assay was immunoSEQ multiplex PCR. The table includes around 100,000 clones, over 80% detected once. Specimen: peripheral blood. The receptors here all came from a man aged 45-60 years with acute or convalescent COVID-19.

The genes are TRBV12-3 or TRBV12-4 and TRBJ2-2, with D tentatively TRBD2 (5 bases). The CDR3 runs to 12 residues. The V and J ends lost 6 bases and 7 bases respectively, with 9 bases between them. CDR3 DNA: TGTGCCAGCAGATTTGGACTCGGGGAGCTGTTTTTT. Its protein is CASRFGLGELFF.

The V call is TRBV11-2, the J call TRBJ2-7, with TRBD1 identical over 7 bases. This CDR3 has 14 amino acids. The germline CDR1 and CDR2 sequences are SGHAT and FQNNGV. V shed 5 bases and J 2 bases; nucleotides not matched to a gene: 6. The CDR3 here is CASSPTGPTYEQYF. In nucleotides, the CDR3 is TGTGCCAGCAGCCCGACAGGGCCAACCTACGAGCAGTACTTC.

This chain uses TRBV29-1 with TRBJ2-5, with 13 bases that match TRBD2. CDR3 length equals 14 residues. V dropped 6 bases and J dropped 5; count of bases not matched to a gene: 6. The V gene's germline CDR1 is SQVTM and CDR2 ANQGSEA. The CDR3 DNA reads TGCAGCGTCCGCGGGACTAGCGGGGATGAGACCCAGTACTTC. Encoded protein: CSVRGTSGDETQYF.

The rearrangement joins TRBV5-6 to TRBJ1-4; TRBD1 agrees at 7 bases. V lost 9 bases and J lost 3; bases outside the gene matches: 11. Germline V CDR1 and CDR2: SGHDT, YYEEEE. CDR3 length: 15 residues. The CDR3 reads CATSQAGGPNEKLFF. As DNA, the CDR3 is TGTGCCACCTCCCAGGCAGGGGGGCCTAATGAAAAACTGTTTTTT.

The rearrangement uses TRBV5-1 and TRBJ2-7; a weak D match, TRBD2 (6 bases). The germline V gene has CDR1 SGHRS and CDR2 YFSETQ. The CDR3 is 13 residues long. V gave up 4 bases and J gave up 2 bases, with 10 bases separating them. CDR3 residues: CASSRLGAYEQYF. The CDR3, as DNA: TGCGCCAGCAGCCGACTAGGGGCCTACGAGCAGTACTTC.

This chain links TRBV19 with TRBJ1-2; no firm D call. V gave up 3 bases and J gave up 7 bases, with 15 bases separating them. Germline CDR1 reads LNHDA; CDR2 reads SQIVND (reference sequence). There are 14 residues in the CDR3. CDR3 nucleotides: TGTGCCAGTAGTATTACGGGTGTTGGTGGTGGCTACACCTTC. Amino acids: CASSITGVGGGYTF.

This chain links TRBV13 with TRBJ1-2; a weak D match, TRBD1 (6 bases). Germline values: CDR1 PRHDT, CDR2 FYEKMQ (reference sequence). V was clipped by 4 bases and J by 4 bases, with 19 bases between them. The CDR3 covers 16 residues. The DNA for the CDR3 is TGTGCCAGCAGCTCGTGGGCGGGGGGCGGTGTCTATGGCTACACCTTC. This translates into CASSSWAGGGVYGYTF.

The CDR3 spells CASSIGTGEDTEAFF. CDR3 sequence (DNA): TGCGCCAGCAGCATCGGGACAGGGGAGGACACTGAAGCTTTCTTT. This chain uses TRBV4-1 with TRBJ1-1; 10 positions match TRBD1. The CDR3 has 15 amino acids. J was trimmed by 3 bases and V by 5 bases; bases with no gene match: 6. Germline V gene sequence: CDR1 MGHRA, CDR2 YSYEKL.

The rearrangement uses TRBV4-1 and TRBJ1-4; 9 nucleotides align to TRBD1. From germline, CDR1 is MGHRA and CDR2 YSYEKL. J lost 5 bases, V lost 3 bases, and 1 base had no gene match. This CDR3 is 14 amino acids long. The CDR3 DNA reads TGCGCCAGCAGCCACGGACAGGGGAATGAAAAACTGTTTTTT. Its protein is CASSHGQGNEKLFF.

The chain combines TRBV4-2 with TRBJ1-4; D might be TRBD1 (5 bases). Trimming took off 6 bases at V and 11 bases at J, with 16 bases between the two ends. There are 13 residues in the CDR3. CDR1 LGHNA and CDR2 YNFKEQ come from the germline V gene. In nucleotides, the CDR3 is TGTGCCAGCAGAGGGGCCCCGGAGAGGAAACTGTTTTTT. This encodes CASRGAPERKLFF.

The chain is built from TRBV28 and TRBJ1-2; no clear D gene. This CDR3 has 13 residues. Looked up from germline, CDR1 is MDHEN and CDR2 is SYDVKM. V gave up 3 bases and J gave up 8 bases, with 13 bases separating them. DNA for the CDR3: TGTGCCAGCAGTTTTGGTCCAGTCCGAGGCTACACCTTC. It yields the protein CASSFGPVRGYTF.

J is TRBJ1-1 and V is TRBV27; no firm D call. CDR3 size: 12 residues. The V end lost 4 bases, the J end lost 4 bases, and 7 bases lay between the germline ends. From germline, CDR1 is MNHEY and CDR2 SMNVEV (reference sequence). CDR3 protein: CASSSGVTEAFF. As DNA, the CDR3 is TGTGCCAGCAGTTCCGGGGTCACTGAAGCTTTCTTT.

The CDR3 DNA follows: TGTGCCAGCAGCCTCCAAAGGGGCATAGGGGAAAAACTGTTTTTT. Translation gives CASSLQRGIGEKLFF. V gene TRBV5-6 combines with J gene TRBJ1-4, with D possibly matching TRBD1 (5 bases). Germline V gene sequence: CDR1 SGHDT, CDR2 YYEEEE. V shed 4 bases and J shed 8 bases, with 18 bases lying between them. The CDR3 loop spans 15 amino acids.

This chain links TRBV28 with TRBJ1-5, with D hard to call. Germline-derived CDR1 and CDR2 are MDHEN and SYDVKM. This CDR3 comprises 12 residues. The V end lost 7 bases, the J end lost 1 base, and 5 bases lay between the germline ends. CDR3: CASMESNQPQHF. The CDR3 DNA sequence: TGTGCCAGCATGGAGAGCAATCAGCCCCAGCATTTT.

The chain recombines TRBV29-1 with TRBJ2-2; D not certain. Germline V gene sequence: CDR1 SQVTM, CDR2 ANQGSEA. The V gene lost 6 bases and the J gene lost 6 bases, with 17 bases spanning the gap. The CDR3 runs 14 residues. CDR3 DNA: TGCAGCGTCCTAACCCCACCTTCGGCCGGGGAGCTGTTTTTT. Protein: CSVLTPPSAGELFF.

CDR3 loop: CAISPKGDRLNTEAFF. The CDR3 DNA is TGTGCCATCAGCCCTAAAGGGGATCGTTTGAACACTGAAGCTTTCTTT. The chain links TRBV10-3 to TRBJ1-1; maybe TRBD1 (5 bases). The CDR3 totals 16 residues. Trimming pared 6 bases from V and 0 bases from J, leaving 17 bases between. Germline CDR1 ENHRY, CDR2 SYGVKD.